This TCR beta chain was documented in a study of blood T cells in healthy people across ages. A second PCR of about 7 to 12 cycles used a sample-barcoded 5' primer and a J-beta primer mix. Each CDR3 protein is one row after TCRdb ran MiXCR on the 5' RACE reads. The repertoire consists of some 1,800,000 distinct CDR3 sequences, with about two fifths occurring once and the leading ten covering 23%. The CDR3 is 12 amino acids. CDR1 and CDR2 from the germline V gene are SQVTM and ANQGSEA. The V segment lost 5 bases and the J segment 1 base; nucleotides outside the gene matches: 2. Sequenced: blood. The chain joins TRBV29-1 to TRBJ2-7; 7 nucleotides line up with TRBD1. The sequence derives from a human donor in good health. CDR3 in DNA: TGCAGCGTTCCGGGACAGTCCTACGAGCAGTACTTC. As protein: CSVPGQSYEQYF.